The rows below give T cell receptor beta chains drawn from one sample of a study of blood T cell repertoires in COVID-19. Profiled with immunoSEQ multiplex PCR; TCRdb holds only in-frame clones, not every one. The sample carries about 220,000 clones, around 86% recorded once. The sequencing input was PBMCs or T cells enriched from blood (not recorded which). Every receptor here comes from a woman aged 40 to 50 with acute COVID-19. CDR3s include the opening cysteine and the closing phenylalanine or tryptophan. The D gene is left open where the match is weak. Only part of the rows carry a size: once, few, many, or a class if the clone is expanded.

>TRBJ2-3|TRBV29-1|TRBD2|.
CSAMGGTKLTDTQYF
TGCAGTGCCATGGGGGGGACTAAGCTCACAGATACGCAGTATTTT
>TRBJ1-1|TRBV2|.|.
CASLRGNGNTEAFF
TGTGCCAGCCTCCGAGGGAACGGCAACACTGAAGCTTTCTTT
>TRBJ1-1|TRBV4-1|.|.
CASSQDLLGTRNTEAFF
TGCGCCAGCAGCCAAGATCTTTTGGGGACAAGGAACACTGAAGCTTTCTTT
>TRBJ1-5|TRBV24-1|.|.
CATSDPGQNQPQHF
TGTGCCACCAGTGACCCCGGACAGAATCAGCCCCAGCATTTT
>TRBJ2-1|TRBV7-2|.|.
CASSLALTEPDNEQFF
TGTGCCAGCAGCTTAGCGCTTACAGAACCCGACAATGAGCAGTTCTTC
>TRBJ1-2|TRBV3-1/TRBV3-2|TRBD1|.
CASSQVPGGKSYGYTF
TGTGCCAGCAGCCAAGTACCAGGGGGCAAGAGCTATGGCTACACCTTC
>TRBJ1-4|TRBV12-5|TRBD1|.
CASGLLLTGGLEKLFF
TGTGCTAGTGGTTTGTTGTTGACAGGGGGCTTGGAAAAACTGTTTTTT
>TRBJ1-1|TRBV19|TRBD1|.
CASSTWDRPPPKGFF
TGTGCCAGTAGTACCTGGGACAGACCCCCTCCAAAAGGTTTCTTT
>TRBJ1-2|TRBV6-4|TRBD1|.
CASRRTGSDYGYTF
TGTGCCAGCAGACGGACAGGGTCGGACTATGGCTACACCTTC
>TRBJ1-1|TRBV20-1|TRBD1|.
CSASLGQGVTEAFF
TGCAGTGCTAGTCTTGGACAGGGGGTAACTGAAGCTTTCTTT
>TRBJ1-4|TRBV12-3/TRBV12-4|TRBD1|.
CASRTGTIGKLFF
TGTGCCAGCAGGACAGGGACGATCGGAAAACTGTTTTTT
>TRBJ1-5|TRBV7-8|.|.
CASSLRQVDSNQPQHF
TGTGCCAGCAGCTTACGACAGGTGGATAGCAATCAGCCCCAGCATTTT
>TRBJ2-1|TRBV7-3|.|.
CASSLTGVDEQFF
TGTGCCAGCAGCTTAACCGGGGTCGATGAGCAGTTCTTC
>TRBJ2-3|TRBV7-3|.|.
CASSDSRLDTQYF
TGTGCCAGCAGCGACTCTAGATTAGATACGCAGTATTTT
>TRBJ1-2|TRBV4-3|.|.
CASSQINSLMLTGLKDGYTF
TGCGCCAGCAGTCAAATTAACTCTCTTATGTTAACAGGTCTAAAGGATGGCTACACCTTC
>TRBJ2-5|TRBV24-1|.|.
CATSESTVRETQYF
TGTGCCACCAGTGAGTCGACAGTGAGGGAGACCCAGTACTTC
>TRBJ1-1|TRBV6-5|.|.
CASSYRRENTEAFF
TGTGCCAGCAGTTACCGCAGGGAGAACACTGAAGCTTTCTTT
>TRBJ2-1|TRBV5-8|TRBD2|.
CASSLTGTSGYNEQFF
TGTGCCAGCAGCCTCACCGGGACTAGCGGCTACAATGAGCAGTTCTTC
>TRBJ2-7|TRBV7-9|.|.
CASSLQGGYEQYF
TGTGCCAGCAGCTTACAGGGTGGGTACGAGCAGTACTTC
>TRBJ1-1|TRBV10-3|TRBD1|.
CATRVGQGISEAFF
TGTGCCACGCGCGTTGGACAGGGTATATCTGAAGCTTTCTTT
>TRBJ1-6|TRBV3-1/TRBV3-2|.|.
CASSQMEGEALHF
TGTGCCAGCAGCCAAATGGAGGGTGAGGCCCTCCACTTT
>TRBJ1-6|TRBV19|.|.
CASSLRNSPLHF
TGTGCCAGTAGCCTGAGAAATTCACCCCTCCACTTT
>TRBJ1-1|TRBV4-1|.|.
CASSQENGGRGAFF
TGCGCCAGCAGCCAAGAAAACGGAGGGAGAGGAGCTTTCTTT
>TRBJ2-7|TRBV11-2|.|.
CASSQERSSYEQYF
TGTGCCAGCAGCCAAGAGAGGTCTTCCTACGAGCAGTACTTC
>TRBJ2-2|TRBV9|.|once
CASSVANRVDTGELFF
TGTGCCAGCAGCGTAGCGAACAGGGTTGACACCGGGGAGCTGTTTTTT
>TRBJ1-6|TRBV5-4|TRBD1|.
CASSRGGTGVNSPLHF
TGTGCCAGCAGCAGGGGCGGGACAGGGGTCAATTCACCCCTCCACTTT
>TRBJ2-1|TRBV5-1|TRBD1|.
CASSANRDRAYNEQFF
TGCGCCAGCAGCGCCAACCGGGACAGGGCCTACAATGAGCAGTTCTTC
>TRBJ1-5|TRBV6-5|TRBD1|.
CASRRRQGKQPQHF
TGTGCCAGCAGGAGACGACAGGGGAAACAGCCCCAGCATTTT
>TRBJ1-1|TRBV4-2|TRBD1|.
CASSQGTGQANTEAFF
TGTGCCAGCAGCCAAGGGACGGGACAGGCTAACACTGAAGCTTTCTTT